A single sample is the source of the 10 T cell receptor beta chains below, sequenced in a study of neurological immune-mediated disorders. TCRdb re-called the 5' RACE reads through MiXCR, storing one row per CDR3 protein. This sample has some 27,000 distinct CDR3 sequences; around 6.3% occur once, and the top ten carry more than 8.5%. The sample was PBMCs. The receptors here all came from a woman in her fifties or sixties in good health.

Many counts were recorded for this clonotype. The rearrangement uses TRBV9 and TRBJ2-1; 7 nucleotides line up with TRBD1. The CDR3 has 14 amino acids. Germline V gene lookup returns CDR1 SGDLS and CDR2 YYNGEE. The J segment lost 5 bases and the V segment lost 4 bases, leaving 6 bases of the junction unmatched. The CDR3 coding sequence is TGTGCCAGCAGCTCACAGGGGATAAACAATGAGCAGTTCTTC. This codes for CASSSQGINNEQFF. Filled out from reference TRBV9 and TRBJ2-1, the complete variable domain reads DSGVTQTPKHLITATGQRVTLRCSPRSGDLSVYWYQQSLDQGLQFLIQYYNGEERAKGNILERFSAQQFPDLHSELNLSSLELGDSALYFCASSSQGINNEQFFGPGTRLTVL.

This clonotype was picked up many times. The V gene is TRBV6-6, the J gene TRBJ1-2; no firm D call. V lost 4 bases to trimming and J lost 7 bases, with 13 bases between them. Per germline, CDR1 MNHNY and CDR2 SVGAGI (reference sequence). CDR3 length: 13 amino acids. CDR3 DNA: TGTGCCAGCAGTTTCAGGCCGACGGGTGGCTACACCTTC. It encodes CASSFRPTGGYTF.

At least ten counts were recorded for this clonotype. The chain uses TRBV12-3 or TRBV12-4 and TRBJ1-5; D is possibly TRBD1 (6 bases). V lost 9 bases and J lost 5, with 20 bases in between. This CDR3 is 15 amino acids long. The CDR3 reads CASSAEGGKHQPQHF. CDR3 in DNA: TGTGCCAGTAGCGCCGAAGGGGGGAAACATCAGCCCCAGCATTTT.

This clonotype was seen many times. This chain uses TRBV7-8 with TRBJ2-1; 8 bases match TRBD2. The CDR3 sequence is 14 residues long. Per germline, CDR1 SGHVS and CDR2 FQNEAQ. J was trimmed by 7 bases and V by 2 bases; bases with no gene match: 4. CDR3: CASSLKRERNEQFF. Written as DNA, the CDR3 is TGTGCCAGCAGCTTAAAGCGGGAGAGGAATGAGCAGTTCTTC.

This sequence joins TRBV20-1 and TRBJ2-4, with D perhaps given as TRBD1 or TRBD2 (5 bases each). The CDR3 runs to 12 residues. Germline V CDR1 and CDR2: DFQATT, SNEGSKA (reference sequence). Trimming removed 6 bases at V and 0 bases at J, with 6 bases between. CDR3 sequence: CSAGVAKNIQYF. The CDR3 DNA is TGCAGTGCGGGGGTAGCCAAAAACATTCAGTACTTC.

This clonotype was seen at least ten times. This sequence joins TRBV20-1 and TRBJ2-7; the match to TRBD2 covers 9 bases. Germline CDR1 and CDR2: DFQATT and SNEGSKA (reference sequence). The CDR3 extends over 13 amino acids. V lost 3 bases and J lost 2; bases outside the gene matches: 2. CDR3 amino acids: CSARGTSPYEQYF. The CDR3 DNA reads as TGCAGTGCTAGGGGGACTAGCCCCTACGAGCAGTACTTC.

This clonotype has ten or more counts. The rearrangement links TRBV11-2 to TRBJ1-2, with unresolved D. With 2 bases removed from V and 6 bases from J, the gap between germline ends came to 13 bases. CDR3 length: 14 residues. Looked up from germline, CDR1 is SGHAT and CDR2 is FQNNGV. DNA for the CDR3: TGTGCCAGCAGCTTATCCGTACAAGAGGATGGCTACACCTTC. Translated: CASSLSVQEDGYTF.

At least ten counts were recorded for this clonotype. This chain joins TRBV7-2 and TRBJ2-1, with TRBD2 matching over 8 bases. After removal of 1 base from V and 4 bases from J, the junction contained 3 bases not matched to a gene. In germline, CDR1 is SGHTA, CDR2 FQGNSA. CDR3 length equals 15 residues. The CDR3 coding sequence is TGTGCCAGCAGCTTAGATACGGGAGGGTACAATGAGCAGTTCTTC. Protein sequence: CASSLDTGGYNEQFF.

This clonotype was counted many times. This chain joins TRBV20-1 and TRBJ1-1; tentative D call: TRBD1 (6 bases). V was cut by 5 bases and J by 1 base, with 26 bases left in between. The germline V gene encodes CDR1 DFQATT and CDR2 SNEGSKA (reference sequence). The CDR3 spans 18 residues. The CDR3 sequence: CSASGPNRDGGRNTEAFF. CDR3 DNA: TGCAGTGCTTCCGGACCAAACAGGGACGGAGGGAGGAACACTGAAGCTTTCTTT.

This clonotype was detected many times. The gene calls are TRBV29-1 and TRBJ2-4; TRBD2 might be the D (6 bases). Deletions cut 3 bases from V and 7 bases from J, with 22 bases between. The CDR3 is made up of 16 amino acids. Germline values: CDR1 SQVTM, CDR2 ANQGSEA. The CDR3 spells CSVELWGLQGRNIQYF. The DNA for the CDR3 is TGCAGCGTTGAGCTTTGGGGTTTGCAAGGGAGGAACATTCAGTACTTC.